The 14 T cell receptor beta chains below were found in one sample sequenced in a study of shared clonotypes between healthy human individuals. Measured with immunoSEQ multiplex PCR; TCRdb has only the in-frame clones, and not every one. The sample yields a few million clones, 85% to 95% seen once. The specimen sequenced was naive CD4+ T cells from PBMCs. This sample's subset: CD45RA+ positively selected. These receptors all stem from a man aged 18-30 years in good health. Some clones in this sample may be carry-over from other donors' samples.

This clone was counted a single time. CDR3 sequence (DNA): TGTGCCAGCAGCCAGCCGGGGGGCACAGATACGCAGTATTTT. The encoded protein is CASSQPGGTDTQYF. V and J are TRBV4-2 and TRBJ2-3; D is possibly TRBD2 (6 bases). The CDR3 totals 14 residues. Germline CDR1 reads LGHNA; CDR2 reads YNFKEQ. Deletions cut 3 bases from V and 1 base from J, with 8 bases between.

As regards this clone: At the DNA level, this CDR3 is encoded by other sequences in the same sample as well. The V gene is TRBV18, the J gene TRBJ1-1; no firm D call. The CDR3 loop spans 13 amino acids. Germline-derived CDR1 and CDR2 are KGHSH and LQKENI. V was cut by 0 bases and J by 1 base, with 3 bases left in between. In DNA, the CDR3 is TGTGCCAGCTCACCACCGGCGAACACTGAAGCTTTCTTT. This gives the protein CASSPPANTEAFF.

This rearrangement joins TRBV6-5 to TRBJ2-1; 7 bases fit TRBD2. The CDR3 covers 15 residues. CDR1 and CDR2 from the germline V gene are MNHEY and SVGAGI. V trimming: 6 bases; J trimming: 5 bases; junction bases outside the gene matches: 10. Written as DNA, the CDR3 is TGTGCCAGCAGAACGGGTCCCAGCGGGAACAATGAGCAGTTCTTC. Translation: CASRTGPSGNNEQFF.

The V gene is TRBV25-1, the J gene TRBJ2-1; D perhaps matches TRBD2 (5 bases). The CDR3 has 14 residues. Trimming pared 3 bases from V and 3 bases from J, leaving 9 bases between. Germline values: CDR1 MGHDK, CDR2 SYGVNS. CDR3: CASSDGGRYNEQFF. As DNA, the CDR3 is TGTGCCAGCAGTGACGGAGGCCGCTACAATGAGCAGTTCTTC.

This rearrangement joins TRBV29-1 to TRBJ2-3; TRBD2 matches 11 bases. After removal of 4 bases from V and 0 bases from J, the junction contained 15 bases not matched to a gene. Per the germline V gene, CDR1 is SQVTM and CDR2 is ANQGSEA. CDR3 length equals 19 residues. CDR3 coding DNA: TGCAGCGTTGCCGGACAGTCCCGACTAGCGGGGTTTAGCACAGATACGCAGTATTTT. Translation gives CSVAGQSRLAGFSTDTQYF.

The chain carries TRBV2 and TRBJ1-4, with D possibly matching TRBD1 (6 bases). The CDR3 covers 14 residues. Trimming cost V 1 base and J 8 bases, with 11 bases left between them. Germline V CDR1 and CDR2: SNHLY, FYNNEI. The CDR3 sequence: CASSEGGAREKLFF. The CDR3 DNA follows: TGTGCCAGCAGTGAAGGGGGGGCGCGAGAAAAACTGTTTTTT.

J is TRBJ2-1 and V is TRBV7-3; unclear D gene. Germline V gene data show CDR1 as SGHTA and CDR2 as FQGTGA. The germline V and J ends were trimmed by 5 bases and 4 bases, with 15 bases remaining between them. The CDR3 has 15 amino acids. CDR3: CASSVGPLNYNEQFF. The CDR3 nucleotides are TGTGCCAGCAGCGTCGGGCCCCTTAATTACAATGAGCAGTTCTTC.

For this clone: Other nucleotide sequences from this sample produce the same CDR3. This rearrangement joins TRBV5-1 to TRBJ1-2, with D possibly matching TRBD1 (6 bases). In germline, CDR1 is SGHRS, CDR2 YFSETQ. The V end was cut by 2 bases, the J end by 2 bases, with 13 bases between. The CDR3 is 15 residues long. CDR3 loop: CASSFSQGLNYGYTF. For the CDR3, the DNA is TGCGCCAGCAGCTTTTCCCAGGGGTTGAACTATGGCTACACCTTC.

This chain uses TRBV5-6 with TRBJ2-1, with no clear D. The germline CDR1 and CDR2 sequences are SGHDT and YYEEEE. Trimming removed 1 base from V and 8 bases from J, with 4 bases in between. The CDR3 is made up of 11 amino acids. The CDR3 DNA is TGTGCCAGCAGCTTGTTCCATGAGCAGTTCTTC. Amino acids: CASSLFHEQFF.

This sequence joins TRBV5-6 and TRBJ1-3, with D uncertain. Germline V gene sequence: CDR1 SGHDT, CDR2 YYEEEE. The V and J ends lost 5 bases and 0 bases respectively, with 6 bases between them. This CDR3 region has 13 residues. The CDR3 loop is CASRSVSGNTIYF. The CDR3 bases are TGTGCCAGCAGGAGCGTCTCTGGAAACACCATATATTTT.

This sequence joins TRBV15 and TRBJ1-4; D unresolved. CDR3 length: 12 amino acids. Germline CDR1 is LNHNV and CDR2 is YYDKDF (reference sequence). V lost 6 bases and J 11 bases, leaving 13 bases between the germline ends. CDR3 sequence (DNA): TGTGCCACCAGAGCCCGCCCGGGCAAACTGTTTTTT. It translates to CATRARPGKLFF.

The chain couples TRBV6-1 to TRBJ2-7, with 10 bases lining up with TRBD1. The trim removed 6 bases at V and 6 bases at J, leaving 8 bases unmatched. Germline assignment: CDR1 MNHNS and CDR2 SASEGT. The CDR3 runs to 14 residues. The CDR3 here is CASRTGQGSIEQYF. In DNA form, the CDR3 reads TGTGCCAGCAGAACGGGACAGGGGTCTATCGAGCAGTACTTC.

As to this clone: Other DNA sequences of this sample code for an identical CDR3. V gene TRBV5-1 combines with J gene TRBJ2-5; TRBD2 matches at 11 bases. J gave up 1 base and V 0 bases, and 2 bases lay outside the gene matches. The CDR3 has 16 residues. Germline assignment: CDR1 SGHRS and CDR2 YFSETQ. The CDR3 DNA reads as TGCGCCAGCAGCTTGGGGGGGACTAGCGGCCAAGAGACCCAGTACTTC. Its protein product is CASSLGGTSGQETQYF.

This sequence joins TRBV5-1 and TRBJ2-2; 7 bases map to TRBD2. V lost 4 bases and J lost 2; bases outside the gene matches: 11. Germline-derived CDR1 and CDR2 are SGHRS and YFSETQ. The CDR3 is 17 residues long. CDR3 loop: CASSQPWGGSNTGELFF. CDR3 DNA: TGCGCCAGCAGCCAGCCCTGGGGAGGGTCAAACACCGGGGAGCTGTTTTTT.